Listed below are T cell receptor beta chains from one sample, sequenced in a study of identical twins. TCRdb fed the 5' RACE reads into MiXCR, producing one record per CDR3 protein. The data show hundreds of thousands of distinct CDR3 sequences, 6% to 6.5% seen once. Sequenced material: naive T cells sorted from blood. Receptor source: a man between 18 and 35 years old in good health. CDR3s include the opening cysteine and the closing phenylalanine or tryptophan. Each record gives: J gene, D gene, clone size, V gene, CDR3 DNA, CDR3 protein. D genes are given only for firm matches. The listing skips clone size in some rows; elsewhere it reads once, few, many or a size class.

TRBJ2-1 | NA | few | TRBV7-2 | TGTGCCAGCAGCTTGCCAGGGCAGACATACAATGAGCAGTTCTTC | CASSLPGQTYNEQFF
TRBJ2-3 | TRBD1 | NA | TRBV6-2/TRBV6-3 | TGTGCCAGCAGTAAACAGGGGGCTCCAGATACGCAGTATTTT | CASSKQGAPDTQYF
TRBJ2-7 | TRBD2 | few | TRBV7-9 | TGTGCCAGCAGCCCTCATCCCCGACTAGCGGGAGGTTCCGAGCAGTACTTC | CASSPHPRLAGGSEQYF
TRBJ2-5 | NA | many | TRBV6-1 | TGTGCCAGCAATAGGAGGGGTGGAGAGACCCAGTACTTC | CASNRRGGETQYF
TRBJ2-7 | TRBD1 | NA | TRBV28 | TGTGCCAGCAGAACCGCCCCGGGACAGGGCTCCTACGAGCAGTACTTC | CASRTAPGQGSYEQYF
TRBJ2-5 | NA | many | TRBV6-2/TRBV6-3 | TGTGCCAGCAGTTACAAAGGAGAGACCCAGTACTTC | CASSYKGETQYF
TRBJ2-2 | NA | many | TRBV6-5 | TGTGCCAGCAGTTACAGACAGTACACCGGGGAGCTGTTTTTT | CASSYRQYTGELFF
TRBJ1-1 | NA | many | TRBV29-1 | TGCAGCGTTGGTCCCAGGACCCTCACTGAAGCTTTCTTT | CSVGPRTLTEAFF
TRBJ2-3 | NA | few | TRBV27 | TGTGCCAGCAGCCCTCGGGACAACCCAGATACGCAGTATTTT | CASSPRDNPDTQYF
TRBJ1-1 | NA | few | TRBV5-1 | TGCGCCAGCAGCTCGCCGGGACCACAGTTCGCTGAAGCTTTCTTT | CASSSPGPQFAEAFF
TRBJ2-3 | NA | many | TRBV20-1 | TGCAGTGCGAGCGGCCCACCGGATACGCAGTATTTT | CSASGPPDTQYF
TRBJ2-5 | NA | few | TRBV5-1 | TGCGCCAGCAGCCTGGGACGGAACCAAGAGACCCAGTACTTC | CASSLGRNQETQYF
TRBJ1-1 | NA | NA | TRBV5-1 | TGCGCCAGCAGCCCGGGTCAGGAACTACTTGAAGCTTTCTTT | CASSPGQELLEAFF
TRBJ2-1 | NA | many | TRBV5-1 | TGCGCCAGCAGCATCGTGGGGGGTGAGCAGTTCTTC | CASSIVGGEQFF
TRBJ2-6 | NA | few | TRBV18 | TGTGCCAGCCGGGATACTGGGGCCAACGTCCTGACTTTC | CASRDTGANVLTF
TRBJ1-2 | TRBD1 | few | TRBV12-3/TRBV12-4 | TGTGCCAGCAGTTTAGAGGACAGGGTTCCTGGCTACACCTTC | CASSLEDRVPGYTF
TRBJ2-1 | TRBD2 | few | TRBV19 | TGTGCCATCGGGACTAGCGGGAGGGGTTACAATGAGCAGTTCTTC | CAIGTSGRGYNEQFF
TRBJ2-1 | NA | few | TRBV7-9 | TGTGCCAGCAGTCCCGTGGATGAGCAGTTCTTC | CASSPVDEQFF
TRBJ2-1 | NA | many | TRBV10-3 | TGTGCCATTAGTCGACAATCCTACAATGAGCAGTTCTTC | CAISRQSYNEQFF
TRBJ1-5 | NA | many | TRBV20-1 | TGCAGTCCAATGATCGATCAGCCCCAGCATTTT | CSPMIDQPQHF
TRBJ2-5 | NA | NA | TRBV5-1 | TGCGCCAGCAGAAGTGGGAGAGAGAAGACCCAGTACTTC | CASRSGREKTQYF
TRBJ2-5 | NA | many | TRBV7-2 | TGTGCCAGCAGTCAGTGGCAGGGGCAAGAGACCCAGTACTTC | CASSQWQGQETQYF
TRBJ1-2 | NA | NA | TRBV3-1 | TGTGCCAGCAGCCAAGACGGGGTCAGAAACTATGGCTACACCTTC | CASSQDGVRNYGYTF
TRBJ2-1 | NA | few | TRBV2 | TGTGCCAGCAGTGAAGAGTTAGGCCTCCCGAGGGAGTACAATGAGCAGTTCTTC | CASSEELGLPREYNEQFF
TRBJ2-5 | NA | many | TRBV5-1 | TGCGCCAGCAGCTTGGTTGAGAGTGGGAAAGAGACCCAGTACTTC | CASSLVESGKETQYF
TRBJ2-2 | TRBD1 | many | TRBV5-1 | TGCGCCAGCAGAACGGGACAGGGGACCGGGGAGCTGTTTTTT | CASRTGQGTGELFF
TRBJ1-5 | TRBD1 | many | TRBV20-1 | TGCAGTGCTATGGTCCTGGACAGGGAACAGCCCCAGCATTTT | CSAMVLDREQPQHF
TRBJ1-6 | TRBD1 | few | TRBV12-3/TRBV12-4 | TGTGCCAGCAGTTTAGGGGACAGGGATTCACCCCTCCACTTT | CASSLGDRDSPLHF
TRBJ2-7 | NA | many | TRBV12-3/TRBV12-4 | TGTGCCAGCAGGCGGGAGGCAGGGGGGGACGAGCAGTACTTC | CASRREAGGDEQYF
TRBJ2-7 | NA | NA | TRBV6-5 | TGTGCCAGCAGTTATACCCGGGACACTACCTACGAGCAGTACTTC | CASSYTRDTTYEQYF
TRBJ1-1 | TRBD1 | few | TRBV12-3/TRBV12-4 | TGTGCCAGCAGTAAAGGGGACAGGGGCACTGAAGCTTTCTTT | CASSKGDRGTEAFF
TRBJ2-4 | TRBD2 | few | TRBV2 | TGTGCCAGCAGTCCTCTAGCGGGAGAGAACATTCAGTACTTC | CASSPLAGENIQYF
TRBJ2-4 | NA | many | TRBV24-1 | TGTGCCACCAGTGATTCAGACAGTTTAGCCAAAAACATTCAGTACTTC | CATSDSDSLAKNIQYF
TRBJ1-5 | NA | many | TRBV12-3/TRBV12-4 | TGTGCCAGCAGCGATACGTGGAGCAATCAGCCCCAGCATTTT | CASSDTWSNQPQHF
TRBJ2-6 | TRBD1 | few | TRBV28 | TGTGCCAGCAGTTTCATCGCAGGGGGCGCCTCTGGGGCCAACGTCCTGACTTTC | CASSFIAGGASGANVLTF
TRBJ2-1 | NA | many | TRBV4-2 | TGTGCCAGCAGCCACACTTCATACAATGAGCAGTTCTTC | CASSHTSYNEQFF
TRBJ2-2 | NA | many | TRBV12-3/TRBV12-4 | TGTGCCAGCGGTACTCCGACCGGGGAGCTGTTTTTT | CASGTPTGELFF
TRBJ1-1 | NA | few | TRBV12-3/TRBV12-4 | TGTGCCAGCATCGATACAGGGCTGAACACTGAAGCTTTCTTT | CASIDTGLNTEAFF
TRBJ2-1 | NA | many | TRBV27 | TGTGCCAGCAGTTTTATACACTCCGGCAATGAGCAGTTCTTC | CASSFIHSGNEQFF
TRBJ2-1 | NA | many | TRBV11-2 | TGTGCCAGCAGCCCTAATAACGCCCCCCTCAATGAGCAGTTCTTC | CASSPNNAPLNEQFF
TRBJ2-7 | TRBD1 | many | TRBV7-9 | TGTGCCAGCAGCTTTATAGGGGGACAGGGACGCGAGCAGTACTTC | CASSFIGGQGREQYF
TRBJ2-1 | NA | NA | TRBV7-2 | TGTGCCAGCAGCTTAGCACCTAGCTCCAATGAGCAGTTCTTC | CASSLAPSSNEQFF
TRBJ2-1 | TRBD2 | many | TRBV20-1 | TGCAGTGCTAGCGAGGATAGGACTAGCCCCCATGAGCAGTTCTTC | CSASEDRTSPHEQFF
TRBJ2-3 | NA | many | TRBV6-5 | TGTGCCAGCAGTTACAGGAGGGACGGCACAGATACGCAGTATTTT | CASSYRRDGTDTQYF
TRBJ2-1 | TRBD1 | many | TRBV20-1 | TGCAGTGCTACCTTTACCGGGACAGGGACCTACAATGAGCAGTTCTTC | CSATFTGTGTYNEQFF
TRBJ2-2 | TRBD1 | NA | TRBV7-9 | TGTGCCAGCAGCCCTCGACAGGGAGTGGTCGGGGAGCTGTTTTTT | CASSPRQGVVGELFF
TRBJ2-7 | NA | many | TRBV5-1 | TGCGCCAGCAGCTCAGGATCCTCCGACGAGCAGTACTTC | CASSSGSSDEQYF